The next 22 T cell receptor beta chains were all read from a single sample in a study of shared clonotypes between healthy human individuals. Here immunoSEQ multiplex PCR was the method, and the copy in TCRdb shows in-frame clones only, minus some. This sample has 2 million to 2.5 million clones, with 93% found just once. CD45RO-negative, CCR7-positively selected cells formed the naive CD8 fraction, excluding terminally differentiated effector memory CD45RA+ cells. Sequencing was done on a sample of naive CD8+ T cells from PBMCs. The receptors were sampled from a man between 18 and 35 years old in good health. Some clones in this sample may be carry-over from other donors' samples.

DNA for the CDR3: TGTGCCAGCAGTGTGACCGGGACAGGCTCCTACGAGCAGTACTTC. It is translated as CASSVTGTGSYEQYF. The chain carries TRBV6-5 and TRBJ2-7, with 8 bases aligning to TRBD1. J gave up 0 bases and V 5 bases, and 6 bases lay outside the gene matches. The germline V gene has CDR1 MNHEY and CDR2 SVGAGI. CDR3 size: 15 residues.

The chain recombines TRBV9 with TRBJ2-2; 9 bases map to TRBD2. Trimming removed 1 base from V and 3 bases from J; junction bases left unmatched: 10. In germline, CDR1 is SGDLS, CDR2 YYNGEE. CDR3 length: 18 amino acids. The CDR3 bases are TGTGCCAGCAGCGTAAATCCTCGGCAGCGGGAGGACACCGGGGAGCTGTTTTTT. Translation gives CASSVNPRQREDTGELFF.

Regarding this clone: Within the sample, other DNA sequences also encode this same CDR3. The chain uses TRBV27 and TRBJ2-7; D possibly corresponds to TRBD1 (5 bases). Germline V gene sequence: CDR1 MNHEY, CDR2 SMNVEV (reference sequence). The CDR3 sequence is 13 residues long. The V and J ends lost 3 bases and 5 bases respectively, with 11 bases between them. This CDR3 is CASSFVQGNEQYF. CDR3 bases: TGTGCCAGCAGTTTCGTTCAGGGCAACGAGCAGTACTTC.

The chain uses TRBV7-6 and TRBJ2-2, with a weak D call TRBD2 (6 bases). The V end was cut by 7 bases, the J end by 6 bases, with 24 bases between. CDR3 length equals 17 residues. The germline V gene encodes CDR1 SGHVS and CDR2 FNYEAQ. CDR3 in DNA: TGTGCCAGCACGCAGATTTTCGGGCGGGGTGAGGCCGGGGAGCTGTTTTTT. As protein: CASTQIFGRGEAGELFF.

The genes are TRBV5-1 and TRBJ2-3; unclear D gene. From germline, CDR1 is SGHRS and CDR2 YFSETQ. The CDR3 has 13 residues. V was shortened by 5 bases and J by 0 bases, with 7 bases between the two germline ends. CDR3 nucleotides: TGCGCCAGCAGGGTGGGAAGCACAGATACGCAGTATTTT. Translating it yields CASRVGSTDTQYF.

J is TRBJ2-1 and V is TRBV2; no clear D gene. Germline V CDR1 and CDR2: SNHLY, FYNNEI. This CDR3 has 15 residues. The V end was cut by 7 bases, the J end by 0 bases, with 13 bases between. CDR3 coding DNA: TGTGCCAGCAATCCGGACCCGTACTCCTACAATGAGCAGTTCTTC. Protein: CASNPDPYSYNEQFF.

The chain uses TRBV27 and TRBJ2-3; 9 positions agree with TRBD1. The V gene end was trimmed by 5 bases and the J gene end by 7 bases; junction bases not matched to a gene: 4. Germline CDR1 reads MNHEY; CDR2 reads SMNVEV (reference sequence). The CDR3 has 13 amino acids. CDR3 residues: CASSRDRDHTQYF. The CDR3 DNA is TGTGCCAGCAGTCGGGACAGGGACCATACGCAGTATTTT.

The V call is TRBV7-9, the J call TRBJ2-3; 12 bases are a match to TRBD1. Germline CDR1 is SEHNR and CDR2 is FQNEAQ (reference sequence). V trimming: 5 bases; J trimming: 2 bases; junction bases outside the gene matches: 5. The CDR3 totals 16 residues. The CDR3, as DNA: TGTGCCAGCAGCCGAACGGGACAGGGGGCCACAGATACGCAGTATTTT. Translation gives CASSRTGQGATDTQYF.

Comments on this clone: Other nucleotide sequences in the sample specify the same CDR3. The chain is built from TRBV15 and TRBJ2-7; maybe TRBD1 (5 bases). Germline lookup yields CDR1 LNHNV and CDR2 YYDKDF (reference sequence). V lost 3 bases and J 3 bases, leaving 9 bases between the germline ends. The CDR3 is 13 amino acids. CDR3 sequence: CATSRRDSYEQYF. DNA for the CDR3: TGTGCCACCAGCAGGAGAGACAGCTACGAGCAGTACTTC.

This clone showed up just once. The genes are TRBV27 and TRBJ2-7, with 9 bases aligning to TRBD2. The J segment lost 2 bases and the V segment lost 3 bases, leaving 2 bases of the junction unmatched. Germline CDR1 is MNHEY and CDR2 is SMNVEV (reference sequence). There are 14 residues in the CDR3. CDR3 amino acids: CASSFLAGPYEQYF. CDR3 sequence (DNA): TGTGCCAGCAGTTTCCTAGCGGGGCCCTACGAGCAGTACTTC.

This chain links TRBV6-6 with TRBJ2-5, with D unresolved. CDR1 is MNHNY and CDR2 is SVGAGI in the germline V gene (reference sequence). With 2 bases removed from V and 5 bases from J, the gap between germline ends came to 6 bases. The length of the CDR3 is 12 residues. CDR3 nucleotide sequence: TGTGCCAGCAGTTACAATGGGGAGACCCAGTACTTC. It specifies CASSYNGETQYF.

CDR3 nucleotide sequence: TGTGCCAGCAGCTTCCGGGCTCGTGAGCAGTACTTC. This gives the protein CASSFRAREQYF. This rearrangement joins TRBV5-6 to TRBJ2-7; no clear D. With 2 bases removed from V and 7 bases from J, the gap between germline ends came to 10 bases. The V gene's germline CDR1 is SGHDT and CDR2 YYEEEE. The CDR3 runs to 12 residues.

The DNA for the CDR3 is TGCGCCAGCTCCCCCGGTAGGTTAGCGGGGATAAGGGAGCAGTACTTC. Translation gives CASSPGRLAGIREQYF. This rearrangement joins TRBV10-1 to TRBJ2-7; 8 nucleotides line up with TRBD2. The V segment lost 8 bases and the J segment 7 bases; nucleotides outside the gene matches: 19. The CDR3 spans 16 residues. Germline CDR1 and CDR2: WNHNN and SYGVQD (reference sequence).

This chain uses TRBV7-2 with TRBJ2-7; D is unclear. CDR3 length: 13 amino acids. Trimming took off 5 bases at V and 3 bases at J, with 11 bases between the two ends. From germline, CDR1 is SGHTA and CDR2 FQGNSA. The CDR3 here is CASSPSRNYEQYF. The CDR3 DNA reads as TGTGCCAGCAGCCCGTCTCGTAACTACGAGCAGTACTTC.

Only one count was recorded for this clone. The chain links TRBV28 to TRBJ1-5, with no clear D. This CDR3 spans 18 amino acids. In germline, CDR1 is MDHEN, CDR2 SYDVKM. Trimming cost V 2 bases and J 1 base, with 18 bases left between them. Written as DNA, the CDR3 is TGTGCCAGCAGTTTAACCCCGGTGGCTTTCGGGAGCAATCAGCCCCAGCATTTT. Residues: CASSLTPVAFGSNQPQHF.

The V gene is TRBV10-2, the J gene TRBJ2-1, with 9 bases lining up with TRBD1. The V segment lost 0 bases and the J segment 5 bases; nucleotides outside the gene matches: 2. The CDR3 consists of 15 residues. The germline V gene has CDR1 WSHSY and CDR2 SAAADI. The CDR3 DNA is TGCGCCAGCAGTGAGTCCGGGGACAGGGACAATGAGCAGTTCTTC. Protein: CASSESGDRDNEQFF.

A word on this clone: Other DNA sequences in the same sample also yield this CDR3. The chain recombines TRBV6-5 with TRBJ2-7, with D possibly TRBD1 on 6 matching bases. Germline values: CDR1 MNHEY, CDR2 SVGAGI. The CDR3 is 16 residues long. V shed 0 bases and J shed 2 bases, with 14 bases lying between them. The CDR3 loop reads CASSYSLGTRTYEQYF. The CDR3 nucleotides are TGTGCCAGCAGTTACTCTCTGGGGACAAGGACCTACGAGCAGTACTTC.

CDR3 region: CASSELRGPSDSNQPQHF. DNA of the CDR3: TGTGCCAGCAGTGAATTGAGGGGACCTTCCGATAGCAATCAGCCCCAGCATTTT. This sequence joins TRBV6-1 and TRBJ1-5, with D possibly TRBD1 on 5 matching bases. Trimming pared 2 bases from V and 0 bases from J, leaving 17 bases between. The germline gives CDR1 MNHNS, CDR2 SASEGT. The CDR3 is 18 residues long.

CDR3 sequence: CSARLYNEQFF. The CDR3 coding sequence is TGCAGCGCCCGCCTCTACAATGAGCAGTTCTTC. V is TRBV29-1 and J is TRBJ2-1; no firm D call. The ends were cut back, 7 bases at V and 3 bases at J, with 7 bases in the middle. The CDR3 has 11 residues. Germline loops: CDR1 SQVTM, CDR2 ANQGSEA.

V and J are TRBV7-2 and TRBJ2-7; TRBD2 is a possible D gene (5 bases). V lost 5 bases, J lost 7 bases, and 15 bases lay in between. The CDR3 spans 13 residues. Germline CDR1 reads SGHTA; CDR2 reads FQGNSA. Here the CDR3 reads CASSITGMWEQYF. The CDR3 region has the DNA TGTGCCAGCAGCATCACGGGGATGTGGGAGCAGTACTTC.

The J gene is TRBJ2-3, the V gene TRBV9, with D perhaps matching TRBD1 (8 bases). Germline V gene data show CDR1 as SGDLS and CDR2 as YYNGEE. V dropped 3 bases and J dropped 2 bases, with 16 bases sitting between them. CDR3 length equals 16 residues. The CDR3 DNA follows: TGTGCCAGCAGCGAGGGGGGGACAGGACTCACAGATACGCAGTATTTT. Its translation: CASSEGGTGLTDTQYF.

The rearrangement uses TRBV19 and TRBJ1-1, with D tentatively TRBD1 (6 bases). CDR1 is LNHDA and CDR2 is SQIVND in the germline V gene (reference sequence). CDR3 length equals 12 residues. Trimming cost V 6 bases and J 7 bases, with 12 bases left between them. CDR3 residues: CASSSLRGEAFF. The CDR3 region has the DNA TGTGCCAGTAGCTCTCTCAGGGGTGAAGCTTTCTTT.